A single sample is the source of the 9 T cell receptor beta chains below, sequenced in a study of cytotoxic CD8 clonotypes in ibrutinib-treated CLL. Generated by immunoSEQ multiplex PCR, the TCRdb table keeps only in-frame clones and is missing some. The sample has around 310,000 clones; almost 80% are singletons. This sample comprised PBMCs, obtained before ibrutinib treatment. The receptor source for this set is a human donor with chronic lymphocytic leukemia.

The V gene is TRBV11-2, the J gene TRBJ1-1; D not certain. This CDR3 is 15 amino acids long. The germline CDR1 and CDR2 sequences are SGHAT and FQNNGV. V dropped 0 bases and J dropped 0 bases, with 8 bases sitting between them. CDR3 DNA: TGTGCCAGCAGCTTAGAGTTTGCGGTGAACACTGAAGCTTTCTTT. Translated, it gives CASSLEFAVNTEAFF.

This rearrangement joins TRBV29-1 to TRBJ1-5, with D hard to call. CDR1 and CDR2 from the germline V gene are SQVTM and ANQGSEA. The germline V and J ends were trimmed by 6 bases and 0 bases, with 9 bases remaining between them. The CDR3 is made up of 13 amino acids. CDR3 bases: TGCAGCGTGTTAGAAAATAGCAATCAGCCCCAGCATTTT. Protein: CSVLENSNQPQHF.

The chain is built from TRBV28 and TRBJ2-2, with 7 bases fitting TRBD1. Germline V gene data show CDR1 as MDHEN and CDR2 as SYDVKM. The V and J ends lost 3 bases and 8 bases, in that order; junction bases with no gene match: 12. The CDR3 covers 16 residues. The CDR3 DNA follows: TGTGCCAGCAGTTTGCGAGGGGGCGAACGATCTGGGGAGCTGTTTTTT. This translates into CASSLRGGERSGELFF.

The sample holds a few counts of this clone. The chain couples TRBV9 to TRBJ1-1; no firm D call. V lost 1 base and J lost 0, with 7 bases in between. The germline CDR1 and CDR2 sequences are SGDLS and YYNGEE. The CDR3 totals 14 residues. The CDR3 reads CASSVSGMNTEAFF. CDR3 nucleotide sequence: TGTGCCAGCAGCGTATCTGGTATGAACACTGAAGCTTTCTTT.

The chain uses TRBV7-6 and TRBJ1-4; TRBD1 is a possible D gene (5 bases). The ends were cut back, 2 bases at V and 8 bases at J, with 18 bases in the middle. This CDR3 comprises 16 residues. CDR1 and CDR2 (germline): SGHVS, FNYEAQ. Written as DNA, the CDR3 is TGTGCCAGCAGCTTACATCATAGACAGAATCAAGAAAAACTGTTTTTT. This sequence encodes CASSLHHRQNQEKLFF.

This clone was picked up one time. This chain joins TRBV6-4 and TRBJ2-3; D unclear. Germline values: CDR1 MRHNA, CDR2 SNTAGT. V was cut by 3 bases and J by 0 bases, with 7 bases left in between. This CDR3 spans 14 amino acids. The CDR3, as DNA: TGTGCCAGCAGTGAACAGACTAGCACAGATACGCAGTATTTT. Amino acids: CASSEQTSTDTQYF.

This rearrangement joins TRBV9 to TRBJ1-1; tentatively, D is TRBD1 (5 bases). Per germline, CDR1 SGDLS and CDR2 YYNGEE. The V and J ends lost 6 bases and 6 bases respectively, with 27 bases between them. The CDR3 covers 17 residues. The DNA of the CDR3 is TGTGCCAGCACGGGCCTAAATACAGGTCAATACCGGCCTGAAGCTTTCTTT. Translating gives CASTGLNTGQYRPEAFF.

The CDR3 region is CASGRGNTGELFF. CDR3 DNA: TGTGCCAGCGGAAGGGGGAACACCGGGGAGCTGTTTTTT. The chain couples TRBV7-2 to TRBJ2-2, with TRBD1 as a possible D gene (5 bases). The V and J ends lost 8 bases and 1 base respectively, with 8 bases between them. The germline CDR1 and CDR2 sequences are SGHTA and FQGNSA. The CDR3 consists of 13 residues.

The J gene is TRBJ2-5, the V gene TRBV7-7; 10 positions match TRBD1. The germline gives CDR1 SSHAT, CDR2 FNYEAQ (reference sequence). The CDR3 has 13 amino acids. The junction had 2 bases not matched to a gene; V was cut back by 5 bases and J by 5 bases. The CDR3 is CASSRDRGETQYF. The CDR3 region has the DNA TGTGCCAGCAGCCGGGACAGGGGCGAGACCCAGTACTTC.